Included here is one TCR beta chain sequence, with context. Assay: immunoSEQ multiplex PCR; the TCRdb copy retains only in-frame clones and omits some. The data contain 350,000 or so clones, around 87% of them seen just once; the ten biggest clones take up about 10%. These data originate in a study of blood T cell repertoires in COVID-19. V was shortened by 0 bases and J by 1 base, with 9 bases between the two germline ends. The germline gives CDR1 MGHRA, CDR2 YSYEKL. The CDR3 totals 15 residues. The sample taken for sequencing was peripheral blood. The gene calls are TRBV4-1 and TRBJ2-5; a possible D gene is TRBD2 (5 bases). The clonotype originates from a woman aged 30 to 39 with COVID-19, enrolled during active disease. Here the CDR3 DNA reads TGCGCCAGCAGCCAAGACGCGACTATCCAAGAGACCCAGTACTTC. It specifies CASSQDATIQETQYF.